The clone carrying this T cell receptor (delta chain) was observed a handful of times. Antigen specificity is unknown. Extracted RNA was reverse transcribed into cDNA. Pooled V-gene forward primers with one constant-region reverse primer generated the CDR3 amplicons by multiplex PCR. TCRdb fed the multiplex PCR reads to CATT. The data show tens of thousands of delta-chain clones, around 15% seen once. The record originates from a study of Vδ1+ human thymocytes. The CDR3 is 25 amino acids. V lost 0 bases, J lost 1 base, and 26 bases stayed unmatched. Germline CDR1 reads TSWWSYY; CDR2 reads QGS. Findings and caveats of the study: Thymic TRG and TRD repertoires appeared highly polyclonal, with Gaussian CDR3 length distributions.

The sequenced sample consisted of Vdelta1+ gamma-delta thymocytes from the thymus. Subset denoted: FACS-sorted CD3+ TCRalphabeta- TCRVdelta1+ TCRVdelta2- thymocytes. This TCR was recovered from a boy less than two years old who had congenital heart surgery. J is TRDJ1 and V is TRDV1; 13 bases agree with TRDD3. This chain's CDR3 is CALGELILSATTITGGYDITDKLIF. Written as DNA, the CDR3 is TGTGCTCTTGGGGAACTTATCCTTTCGGCTACGACGATTACTGGGGGATACGATATCACCGATAAACTCATCTTT.